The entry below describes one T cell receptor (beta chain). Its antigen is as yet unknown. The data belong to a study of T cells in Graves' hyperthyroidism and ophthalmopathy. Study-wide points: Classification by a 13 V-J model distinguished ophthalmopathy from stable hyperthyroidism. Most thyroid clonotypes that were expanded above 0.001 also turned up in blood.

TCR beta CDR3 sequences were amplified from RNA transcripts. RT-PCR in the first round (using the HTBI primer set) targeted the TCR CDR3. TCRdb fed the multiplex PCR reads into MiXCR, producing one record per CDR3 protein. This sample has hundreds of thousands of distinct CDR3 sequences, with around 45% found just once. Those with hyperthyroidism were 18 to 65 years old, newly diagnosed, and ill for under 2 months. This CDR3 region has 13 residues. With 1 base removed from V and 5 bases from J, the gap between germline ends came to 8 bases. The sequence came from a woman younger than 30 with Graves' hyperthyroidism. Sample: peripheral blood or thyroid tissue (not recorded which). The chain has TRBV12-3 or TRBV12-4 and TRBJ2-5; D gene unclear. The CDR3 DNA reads TGTGCCAGCAGTTTAGATCCCAGGGAGACCCAGTACTTC. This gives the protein CASSLDPRETQYF.